What follows are 27 T cell receptor beta chains derived from one specimen sequenced in a study of control samples from healthy donors and cancer patients. Using immunoSEQ multiplex PCR, the repertoire was profiled, and TCRdb retains in-frame clones only, with some absent. The profile shows roughly 58,000 clones, about 89% of them singletons. The sample consisted of PBMCs. These TCRs come from a woman aged 60-70 years with lung cancer.

The chain couples TRBV7-9 to TRBJ1-1; 10 positions match TRBD1. The V segment lost 3 bases and the J segment 1 base; nucleotides outside the gene matches: 8. This CDR3 spans 17 amino acids. Looked up from germline, CDR1 is SEHNR and CDR2 is FQNEAQ (reference sequence). CDR3 loop: CASSFPGQGLPNTEAFF. For the CDR3, the DNA is TGTGCCAGCAGCTTCCCGGGACAGGGGCTACCGAACACTGAAGCTTTCTTT.

V and J are TRBV5-5 and TRBJ2-1, with TRBD2 matching 9 bases. CDR1 and CDR2 from the germline V gene are SGHKS and YYEKEE (reference sequence). The CDR3 totals 16 residues. V was pared by 0 bases and J by 7 bases, with 8 bases of the junction left unmatched. CDR3 nucleotide sequence: TGTGCCAGCAGCTTGGCCAGCGGGGGGCCCGGGAATGAGCAGTTCTTC. This sequence encodes CASSLASGGPGNEQFF.

The chain uses TRBV5-5 and TRBJ1-2; D is possibly TRBD1 (5 bases). CDR1 is SGHKS and CDR2 is YYEKEE in the germline V gene (reference sequence). Between the trimmed V and J ends, which lost 0 bases and 4 bases, there was a span of 13 bases. CDR3 size: 15 residues. CDR3 coding DNA: TGTGCCAGCAGCTTGGGACAGAACGAGGCCTATGGCTACACCTTC. It is translated as CASSLGQNEAYGYTF.

This clone occurred once. The V gene is TRBV7-9, the J gene TRBJ1-4, with 8 bases identical to TRBD1. The V and J ends lost 1 base and 8 bases, in that order; junction bases with no gene match: 6. The CDR3 contains 15 residues. The germline V gene has CDR1 SEHNR and CDR2 FQNEAQ (reference sequence). The CDR3 loop reads CASSLGGQGREKLFF. CDR3 sequence (DNA): TGTGCCAGCAGCTTAGGAGGACAGGGACGGGAAAAACTGTTTTTT.

The chain links TRBV5-5 to TRBJ2-2; D gene uncertain. Trimming removed 1 base from V and 4 bases from J, with 8 bases in between. The CDR3 contains 14 residues. Germline V CDR1 and CDR2: SGHKS, YYEKEE (reference sequence). CDR3 nucleotides: TGTGCCAGCAGCTTGCCGTGGCCCACCGGGGAGCTGTTTTTT. Translating gives CASSLPWPTGELFF.

The genes are TRBV28 and TRBJ2-1, with D hard to call. Deletions cut 3 bases from V and 9 bases from J, with 9 bases between. This CDR3 region has 12 residues. Per germline, CDR1 MDHEN and CDR2 SYDVKM. The CDR3 is CASSLSAREQFF. The CDR3 coding sequence is TGTGCCAGCAGTTTGTCTGCGCGTGAGCAGTTCTTC.

This rearrangement joins TRBV4-1 to TRBJ2-1, with 14 nucleotides matching TRBD2. Looked up from germline, CDR1 is MGHRA and CDR2 is YSYEKL. This CDR3 is built from 20 residues. V dropped 3 bases and J dropped 4; count of bases not matched to a gene: 14. The CDR3 DNA is TGCGCCAGCAGCCACCCGGGCTCGGGACTAGCGGGAGCGTGGTACAATGAGCAGTTCTTC. This translates into CASSHPGSGLAGAWYNEQFF.

The rearrangement links TRBV10-3 to TRBJ2-7; 7 bases map to TRBD1. This CDR3 contains 13 residues. Germline V gene data show CDR1 as ENHRY and CDR2 as SYGVKD. J lost 5 bases, V lost 3 bases, and 4 bases had no gene match. Here the CDR3 reads CAISDGQVDEQYF. The CDR3 region has the DNA TGTGCCATCAGTGATGGACAGGTCGACGAGCAGTACTTC.

The gene calls are TRBV3-1 (or the pseudogene TRBV3-2) and TRBJ2-7; D may be TRBD1 (5 bases). Germline loops: CDR1 LGHDT, CDR2 YNNKEL (reference sequence). Trimming took 2 bases from V and 9 from J, leaving 14 bases between them. The CDR3 is 13 amino acids. CDR3 in DNA: TGTGCCAGCAGCCAACGGGCAGGGCTTGCGCAGTACTTC. As protein: CASSQRAGLAQYF.

The rearrangement uses TRBV3-1 (or the pseudogene TRBV3-2) and TRBJ1-2, with 8 bases lining up with TRBD1. Trimming removed 4 bases from V and 8 bases from J; junction bases left unmatched: 6. The CDR3 length is 13 residues. From germline, CDR1 is LGHDT and CDR2 YNNKEL (reference sequence). The CDR3 protein is CASSLPDRVGYTF. In DNA, the CDR3 is TGTGCCAGCAGCCTCCCGGACAGGGTAGGCTACACCTTC.

The chain uses TRBV29-1 and TRBJ2-3, with 14 bases that match TRBD2. Unmatched junction bases numbered 2, after V lost 4 bases and J lost 5 bases. The CDR3 is 14 amino acids. Germline V lookup: CDR1 SQVTM, CDR2 ANQGSEA. The DNA for the CDR3 is TGCAGCGTTGTAGGACTAGCGGGAGGAGATACGCAGTATTTT. This codes for CSVVGLAGGDTQYF.

The chain combines TRBV2 with TRBJ2-3; 8 bases match TRBD1. This CDR3 has 15 amino acids. J gave up 2 bases and V 7 bases, and 8 bases lay outside the gene matches. Germline V gene sequence: CDR1 SNHLY, CDR2 FYNNEI. The DNA of the CDR3 is TGTGCCAGCAAAGTCAGGGGGCAATCCACAGATACGCAGTATTTT. It codes for CASKVRGQSTDTQYF.

V gene TRBV7-2 combines with J gene TRBJ2-5; D perhaps matches TRBD2 (6 bases). V lost 4 bases and J 4 bases, leaving 10 bases between the germline ends. The germline CDR1 and CDR2 sequences are SGHTA and FQGNSA. The length of the CDR3 is 13 residues. This CDR3 reads CASSWREGETQYF. As DNA, the CDR3 is TGTGCCAGCAGCTGGCGGGAAGGAGAGACCCAGTACTTC.

The chain couples TRBV28 to TRBJ2-7, with no clear D. The V end was cut by 2 bases, the J end by 9 bases, with 8 bases between. The CDR3 loop spans 11 amino acids. Germline V CDR1 and CDR2: MDHEN, SYDVKM. The CDR3 sequence is CASSLRKGQYF. CDR3 in DNA: TGTGCCAGCAGTTTAAGGAAAGGGCAGTACTTC. The whole variable domain, filled in from reference TRBV28 and TRBJ2-7, reads DVKVTQSSRYLVKRTGEKVFLECVQDMDHENMFWYRQDPGLGLRLIYFSYDVKMKEKGDIPEGYSVSREKKERFSLILESASTNQTSMYLCASSLRKGQYFGPGTRLTVT.

This rearrangement joins TRBV5-8 to TRBJ2-2; 9 bases agree with TRBD2. Germline-derived CDR1 and CDR2 are SGHTS and YDEGEE. J was trimmed by 0 bases and V by 1 base; bases with no gene match: 7. The CDR3 runs to 18 residues. The CDR3 coding sequence is TGTGCCAGCAGCTTGAGGATTAGCGGGGGCCCGAACACCGGGGAGCTGTTTTTT. Residues: CASSLRISGGPNTGELFF.

The rearrangement links TRBV2 to TRBJ1-3; 9 nucleotides agree with TRBD1. This CDR3 region has 15 residues. Per germline, CDR1 SNHLY and CDR2 FYNNEI. After removal of 6 bases from V and 2 bases from J, the junction contained 5 bases not matched to a gene. The CDR3 region is CASRVTGGTGNTIYF. Written as DNA, the CDR3 is TGTGCCAGCAGGGTAACAGGGGGCACTGGAAACACCATATATTTT.

The chain recombines TRBV5-1 with TRBJ2-7; 8 bases agree with TRBD1. The V and J ends lost 6 bases and 0 bases, in that order; junction bases with no gene match: 5. CDR1 and CDR2 (germline): SGHRS, YFSETQ. CDR3 length equals 14 residues. The CDR3 loop reads CASKGQGNSYEQYF. The DNA of the CDR3 is TGCGCCAGCAAAGGACAGGGAAACTCCTACGAGCAGTACTTC. Full variable domain (rest looked up from reference TRBV5-1 and TRBJ2-7): KAGVTQTPRYLIKTRGQQVTLSCSPISGHRSVSWYQQTPGQGLQFLFEYFSETQRNKGNFPGRFSGRQFSNSRSEMNVSTLELGDSALYLCASKGQGNSYEQYFGPGTRLTVT.

This sequence joins TRBV6-5 and TRBJ1-2, with 7 bases matching TRBD1. Per the germline V gene, CDR1 is MNHEY and CDR2 is SVGAGI. The CDR3 has 15 amino acids. After removal of 6 bases from V and 0 bases from J, the junction contained 7 bases not matched to a gene. In DNA form, the CDR3 reads TGTGCCAGCAGCGGAGGGGGCTACACTAACTATGGCTACACCTTC. This sequence encodes CASSGGGYTNYGYTF.

In DNA, the CDR3 is TGTGCCAGCAGCTTTACACAAGAGACCCAGTACTTC. Its protein product is CASSFTQETQYF. The rearrangement links TRBV7-9 to TRBJ2-5; D gene ambiguous. Germline assignment: CDR1 SEHNR and CDR2 FQNEAQ (reference sequence). The CDR3 sequence is 12 residues long. V gave up 3 bases and J gave up 2 bases, with 4 bases separating them.

This clone was detected a few times. This chain joins TRBV11-3 and TRBJ1-4; D is unclear. Per germline, CDR1 SGHNT and CDR2 YENEEA. V was cut by 8 bases and J by 1 base, with 14 bases left in between. The CDR3 contains 15 residues. The CDR3 DNA is TGTGCCAGCCCCTCAAGGGAGGGAACTAATGAAAAACTGTTTTTT. Protein: CASPSREGTNEKLFF.

This clone showed up just a few times. The same CDR3 arises from other DNA sequences in this sample as well. The chain has TRBV28 and TRBJ2-7; D not resolved. V was trimmed by 5 bases and J by 2 bases, leaving 10 bases between them. The CDR3 has 13 amino acids. Germline V lookup: CDR1 MDHEN, CDR2 SYDVKM. CDR3 loop: CASSLLGPYEQYF. The CDR3 DNA follows: TGTGCCAGCAGTCTTCTGGGCCCCTACGAGCAGTACTTC.

The rearrangement links TRBV2 to TRBJ1-6; unclear D gene. With 0 bases removed from V and 14 bases from J, the gap between germline ends came to 14 bases. The CDR3 consists of 14 residues. Germline values: CDR1 SNHLY, CDR2 FYNNEI. The CDR3 sequence: CASSEALSVGALHF. The CDR3 coding sequence is TGTGCCAGCAGTGAAGCGCTTTCGGTCGGGGCCCTCCACTTT.

The CDR3 DNA reads TGTGCCAGCAGTGACGCCGGGACTACCAATGAGCAGTTCTTC. Translation gives CASSDAGTTNEQFF. The V call is TRBV6-1, the J call TRBJ2-1; 7 bases fit TRBD2. This CDR3 contains 14 residues. After removal of 3 bases from V and 6 bases from J, the junction contained 5 bases not matched to a gene. Germline lookup yields CDR1 MNHNS and CDR2 SASEGT.

The count of this clone is one. The chain carries TRBV29-1 and TRBJ2-7; the D gene is possibly TRBD2 (5 bases). Trimming shortened V by 6 bases and J by 3 bases, and 30 bases separated the two germline ends. The V gene's germline CDR1 is SQVTM and CDR2 ANQGSEA. The CDR3 runs 18 residues. In nucleotides, the CDR3 is TGCAGCGTCGATGCCCCCGATCCTGGAGAGGGTAAGGGCTACGAGCAGTACTTC. It yields the protein CSVDAPDPGEGKGYEQYF.

This chain joins TRBV9 and TRBJ2-1; D might be TRBD2 (5 bases). The CDR3 runs to 13 residues. CDR1 is SGDLS and CDR2 is YYNGEE in the germline V gene. Trimming pared 2 bases from V and 6 bases from J, leaving 9 bases between. The CDR3 region has the DNA TGTGCCAGCAGCGTTCTAGCAGGCAATGAGCAGTTCTTC. Its protein is CASSVLAGNEQFF.

The genes are TRBV15 and TRBJ1-1; weak D call: TRBD1 (6 bases). The CDR3 loop spans 14 amino acids. Between the trimmed V and J ends, which lost 2 bases and 2 bases, there was a span of 9 bases. Germline V gives CDR1 LNHNV, CDR2 YYDKDF (reference sequence). The CDR3 sequence: CATSRQGSNTEAFF. The CDR3 nucleotides are TGTGCCACCAGCAGACAGGGGTCCAACACTGAAGCTTTCTTT.

The CDR3 sequence is CASSDARETYEQYF. CDR3 coding DNA: TGTGCCAGCAGTGACGCGCGGGAGACCTACGAGCAGTACTTC. The rearrangement links TRBV2 to TRBJ2-7; 7 nucleotides match TRBD2. V lost 3 bases and J lost 2; bases outside the gene matches: 4. Germline CDR1 and CDR2: SNHLY and FYNNEI. This CDR3 spans 14 amino acids.